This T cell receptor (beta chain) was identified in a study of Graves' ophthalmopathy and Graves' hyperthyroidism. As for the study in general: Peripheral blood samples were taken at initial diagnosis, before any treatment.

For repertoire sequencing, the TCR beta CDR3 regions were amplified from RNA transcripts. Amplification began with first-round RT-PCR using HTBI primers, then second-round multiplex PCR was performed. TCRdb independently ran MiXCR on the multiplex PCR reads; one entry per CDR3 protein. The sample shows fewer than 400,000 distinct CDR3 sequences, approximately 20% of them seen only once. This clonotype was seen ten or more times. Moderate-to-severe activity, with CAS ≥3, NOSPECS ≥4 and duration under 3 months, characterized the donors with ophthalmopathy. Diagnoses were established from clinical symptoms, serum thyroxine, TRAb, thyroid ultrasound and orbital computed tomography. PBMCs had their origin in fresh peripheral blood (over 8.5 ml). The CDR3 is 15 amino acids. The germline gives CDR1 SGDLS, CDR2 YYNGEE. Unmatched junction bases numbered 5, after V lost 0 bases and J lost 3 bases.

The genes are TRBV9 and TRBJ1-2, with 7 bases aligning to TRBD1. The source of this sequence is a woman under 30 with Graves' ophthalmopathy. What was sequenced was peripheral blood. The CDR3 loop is CASSVVGDSHYGYTF. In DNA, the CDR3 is TGTGCCAGCAGCGTAGTCGGGGACAGCCACTATGGCTACACCTTC.